This is a list of T cell receptor beta chains from one sample in a study of blood T cell repertoires in COVID-19. Data came from immunoSEQ multiplex PCR; TCRdb stores just in-frame clones and leaves some out. The repertoire holds tens of thousands of clones, with approximately 78% as singletons. The sequenced sample was peripheral blood. The source is an elderly man with acute or convalescent COVID-19. The CDR3 runs from the conserved cysteine through the conserved F or W.

v_call: TRBV6-1; j_call: TRBJ2-7; cdr3_length: 16; cdr3_aa: CASSEAYTSGTYEQYF
v_call: TRBV6-4; j_call: TRBJ2-1; cdr3_length: 16; cdr3_aa: CASSGYSGSTYNEQFF
v_call: TRBV5-5; j_call: TRBJ2-1; cdr3_length: 15; cdr3_aa: CVSSLRLAGYNEQFF
v_call: TRBV7-9; j_call: TRBJ1-4; cdr3_length: 15; cdr3_aa: CASSEGQGLEEKLFF
v_call: TRBV11-2; j_call: TRBJ2-7; cdr3_length: 14; cdr3_aa: CASSTFRDSYEQYF
v_call: TRBV19; j_call: TRBJ2-3; cdr3_length: 15; cdr3_aa: CASSPPVAGTGTQYF
v_call: TRBV3-1/TRBV3-2; j_call: TRBJ1-2; cdr3_length: 15; cdr3_aa: CASSQGRTGNYGYTF
v_call: TRBV6-1; j_call: TRBJ2-7; cdr3_length: 13; cdr3_aa: CASSDPRHYEQYF
v_call: TRBV6-2/TRBV6-3; j_call: TRBJ2-7; cdr3_length: 21; cdr3_aa: CASSYLSLGLAGEGVRNEQYF
v_call: TRBV5-1; j_call: TRBJ1-2; cdr3_length: 14; cdr3_aa: CASSGEMTGLGYTF
v_call: TRBV30; j_call: TRBJ1-6; cdr3_length: 11; cdr3_aa: CAWRGSSPLHF
v_call: TRBV6-6; j_call: TRBJ2-7; cdr3_length: 15; cdr3_aa: CASSLLGTGGYEQYF
v_call: TRBV29-1; j_call: TRBJ1-1; cdr3_length: 12; cdr3_aa: CSGGRFGTEAFF